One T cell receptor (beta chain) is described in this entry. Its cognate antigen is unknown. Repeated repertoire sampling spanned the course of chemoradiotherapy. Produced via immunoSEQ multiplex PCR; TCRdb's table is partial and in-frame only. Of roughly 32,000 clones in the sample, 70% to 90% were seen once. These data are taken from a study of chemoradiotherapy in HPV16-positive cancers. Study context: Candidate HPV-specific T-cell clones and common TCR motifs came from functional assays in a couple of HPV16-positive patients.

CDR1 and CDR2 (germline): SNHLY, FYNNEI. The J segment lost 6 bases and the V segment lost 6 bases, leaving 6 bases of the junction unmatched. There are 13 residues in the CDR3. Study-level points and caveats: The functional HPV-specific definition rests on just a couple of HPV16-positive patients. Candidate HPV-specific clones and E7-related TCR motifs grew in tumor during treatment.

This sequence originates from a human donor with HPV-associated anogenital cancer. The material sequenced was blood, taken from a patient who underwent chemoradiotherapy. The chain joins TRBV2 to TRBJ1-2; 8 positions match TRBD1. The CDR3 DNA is TGTGCCAGCAGACTGCAGGGGGCCGATGGCTACACCTTC. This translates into CASRLQGADGYTF.